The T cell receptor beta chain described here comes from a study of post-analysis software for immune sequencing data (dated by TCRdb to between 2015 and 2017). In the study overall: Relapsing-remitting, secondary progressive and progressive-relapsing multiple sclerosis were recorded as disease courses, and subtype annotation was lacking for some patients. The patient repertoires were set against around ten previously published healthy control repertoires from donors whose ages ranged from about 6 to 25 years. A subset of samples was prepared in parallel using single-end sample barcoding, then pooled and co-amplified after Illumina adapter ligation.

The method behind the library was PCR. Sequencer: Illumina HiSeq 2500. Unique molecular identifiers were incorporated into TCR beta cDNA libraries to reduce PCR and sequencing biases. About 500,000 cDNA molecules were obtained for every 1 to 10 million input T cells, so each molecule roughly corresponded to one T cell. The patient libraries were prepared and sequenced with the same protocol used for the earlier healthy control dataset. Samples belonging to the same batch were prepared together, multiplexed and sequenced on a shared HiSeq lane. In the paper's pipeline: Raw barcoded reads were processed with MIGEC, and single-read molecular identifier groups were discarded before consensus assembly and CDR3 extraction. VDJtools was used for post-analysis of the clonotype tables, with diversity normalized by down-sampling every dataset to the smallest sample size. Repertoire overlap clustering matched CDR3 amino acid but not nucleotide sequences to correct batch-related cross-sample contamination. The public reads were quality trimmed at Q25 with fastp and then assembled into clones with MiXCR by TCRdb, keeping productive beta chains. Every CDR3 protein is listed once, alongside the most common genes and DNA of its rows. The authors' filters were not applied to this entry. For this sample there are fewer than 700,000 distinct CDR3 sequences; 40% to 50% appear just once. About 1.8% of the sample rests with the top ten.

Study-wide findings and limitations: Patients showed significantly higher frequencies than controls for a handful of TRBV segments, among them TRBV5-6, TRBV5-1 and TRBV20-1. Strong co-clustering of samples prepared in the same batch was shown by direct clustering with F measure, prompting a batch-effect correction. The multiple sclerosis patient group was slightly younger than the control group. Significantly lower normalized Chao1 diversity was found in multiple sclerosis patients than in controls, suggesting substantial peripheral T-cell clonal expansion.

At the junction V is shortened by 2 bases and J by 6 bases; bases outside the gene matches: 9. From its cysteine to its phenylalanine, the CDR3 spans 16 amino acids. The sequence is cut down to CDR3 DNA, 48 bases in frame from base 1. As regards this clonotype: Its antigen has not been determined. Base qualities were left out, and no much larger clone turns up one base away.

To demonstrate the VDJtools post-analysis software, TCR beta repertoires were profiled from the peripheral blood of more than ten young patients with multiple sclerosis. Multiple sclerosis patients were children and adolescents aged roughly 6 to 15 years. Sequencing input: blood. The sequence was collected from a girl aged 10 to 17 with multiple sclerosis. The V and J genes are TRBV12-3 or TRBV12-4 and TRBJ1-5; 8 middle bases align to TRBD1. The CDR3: CASSLRQGAYSQPQHF. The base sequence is TGTGCCAGCAGTTTAAGGCAGGGGGCCTACAGTCAGCCCCAGCATTTT.